This T cell receptor (beta chain) stems from a study of shared clonotypes between healthy human individuals. Study-level points and caveats: Richness estimates generally favored naive over memory subsets.

Repertoires were generated with immunoSEQ multiplex PCR, while TCRdb's copy carries only in-frame clones and drops some. The sample lists about 2.4 million clones, roughly 93% occurring once. The CDR3 is 13 amino acids. CDR1 and CDR2 (germline): WNHNN, SYGVQD (reference sequence). V shed 2 bases and J shed 5 bases, with 7 bases lying between them. Concerning this clone: The antigen remains undetermined.

The specimen sequenced was naive CD4+ T cells from PBMCs. Documented subset: CD45RA+ positively selected. This sequence was found in a man younger than 35 in good health. Some clones in this sample may be carry-over from other donors' samples. The chain links TRBV10-1 to TRBJ2-1, with no clear D. The CDR3 bases are TGCGCCAGCAGTGAGAGGGTCGACAATGAGCAGTTCTTC. This encodes CASSERVDNEQFF.